This TCR beta chain stems from a study of CD8+ T cells in alopecia areata. The wider study: Among treated patients, oral tofacitinib was administered at 5 to 10 mg twice daily.

Findings of the study overall: It was less clear whether patients shared TCRs than it was in mice, possibly because of HLA. Greater clonality was observed in lesional scalp samples, especially alopecia totalis/universalis, versus normal scalp.

The CDR3 consists of 15 residues. V gave up 0 bases and J gave up 3 bases, with 12 bases separating them. The V gene's germline CDR1 is SGHNT and CDR2 YYREEE (reference sequence). Reverse transcribed after extraction, RNA yielded cDNA as the sequencing template. Libraries were prepared by immunoSEQ multiplex PCR; TCRdb keeps only in-frame clonotypes and omits some of them. The profile shows 150,000 or so clones, more than 75% of them singletons. With respect to this clone: Its antigen is not identified.

Both CD4+ and CD8+ T cells were separated by sorting PBMCs. This material consisted of CD8+ T cells sorted from blood, taken at week 0. The chain uses TRBV5-4 and TRBJ2-5; the D is unclear. The TCR originated in a human donor with alopecia areata. The CDR3 reads CASSLGFGQKETQYF. As DNA, the CDR3 is TGTGCCAGCAGCTTGGGTTTTGGGCAGAAAGAGACCCAGTACTTC.